This T cell receptor (beta chain) was obtained from a study of T cells in tuberculosis (dated by TCRdb to 2017 to 2018). Study-level background: The study combined CD1B tetramers and high-throughput TCR immunosequencing to characterize T cells specific for the mycobacterial lipid antigen glucose monomycolate (GMM). A South African clinical cohort compared IGRA-negative adolescents, IGRA-positive adolescents with latent tuberculosis and adults with active tuberculosis, about ten per group.

The immunoSEQ multiplex PCR assay was used to generate TCR libraries, with TCR-beta and/or TCR-alpha/delta assays applied to each sample. The Illumina high-throughput platform was used to sequence the amplified TCR libraries. On the authors' methods: Clustering and dimensionality reduction relied on pairwise TCRdist distances among GMM-specific receptors from T cells that were either sorted ex vivo or expanded in vitro. The score assigned to each clinical repertoire was mean NN-distance, meaning the average TCRdist to the nearest 10% of tetramer-positive reference sequences. GEM TCR motif frequency was computed as the fraction of unique TCRs matching known GEM sequences by V/J usage and CDR3 length. Linear discriminant analysis with leave-one-out cross-validation, implemented in scikit-learn, was used to classify active tuberculosis. TCRdb took this table from immuneACCESS and kept in-frame rearrangements with V and J called. Such tables lack part of the clones; where checked against another copy, unresolved V genes explain under half of the gap, and the rest is unexplained. V, J and clone size are those of that table, while D and trimming were read from the DNA. The sample has approximately 31,000 clones on record, around 95% of them singletons. Under 3% of the sample lies in the top ten.

Paper-wide results and their limitations: Smaller mean NN-distances to GMM-specific TCRs were observed in active tuberculosis TCR-alpha repertoires than in IGRA-negative controls, suggesting clonal expansion of GMM-specific TCRs. Using GEM motif frequencies, a classifier achieved about 70% accuracy, whereas a classifier built on the diverse GMM-specific repertoire got to less than 90% accuracy (AUROC around 0.87). Shorter CDR3-alpha lengths in active tuberculosis patients partly drove the smaller NN-distances, and the TCR-beta difference was not statistically significant. Clinical samples were selected based on which cryopreserved specimens were available, and the active tuberculosis cases were adults whereas the controls were adolescents.

At study entry, a tuberculin skin test and the QuantiFERON-TB GOLD In-Tube IGRA were used to screen adolescents for latent tuberculosis infection. Unsorted cryopreserved PBMC were immunosequenced, covering on average approximately 100,000 T cells per clinical donor. Eleven high schools in the Worcester region of the Western Cape, South Africa, served as enrollment sites for adolescents aged 12 to 18 years. Ten or so M. tuberculosis-infected and roughly ten uninfected adolescents were selected with matching for age and sex. PBMC from adolescents were isolated by density centrifugation from freshly drawn heparinized blood and then cryopreserved. About this clone itself: Its cognate antigen has yet to be identified. Base qualities are not provided; no much larger clone lies one nucleotide away.

The CDR3 runs 13 amino acids, cysteine and phenylalanine included. Only the CDR3 DNA is retained, 39 bases long and in frame from the first base. V is clipped by 3 bases and J by 4 bases, and the sequence between their germline boundaries is 12 bases long. Reading the germline V gene gives CDR1 SQVTM and CDR2 ANQGSEA. Specimen: PBMCs. Recombination joined TRBV29-1 with TRBJ1-1, with the D gene uncertain. The TCR comes from a donor aged 10 to 29 with latent tuberculosis or without tuberculosis infection. The CDR3 region has the sequence CSVERDTSTEAFF. The nucleotide sequence reads TGCAGCGTTGAGCGCGACACTTCCACTGAAGCTTTCTTT. The CDR3 plus the reference TRBV29-1 and TRBJ1-1 genes for the other parts give the full variable domain: SAVISQKPSRDICQRGTSLTIQCQVDSQVTMMFWYRQQPGQSLTLIATANQGSEATYESGFVIDKFPISRPNLTFSTLTVSNMSPEDSSIYLCSVERDTSTEAFFGQGTRLTVV.